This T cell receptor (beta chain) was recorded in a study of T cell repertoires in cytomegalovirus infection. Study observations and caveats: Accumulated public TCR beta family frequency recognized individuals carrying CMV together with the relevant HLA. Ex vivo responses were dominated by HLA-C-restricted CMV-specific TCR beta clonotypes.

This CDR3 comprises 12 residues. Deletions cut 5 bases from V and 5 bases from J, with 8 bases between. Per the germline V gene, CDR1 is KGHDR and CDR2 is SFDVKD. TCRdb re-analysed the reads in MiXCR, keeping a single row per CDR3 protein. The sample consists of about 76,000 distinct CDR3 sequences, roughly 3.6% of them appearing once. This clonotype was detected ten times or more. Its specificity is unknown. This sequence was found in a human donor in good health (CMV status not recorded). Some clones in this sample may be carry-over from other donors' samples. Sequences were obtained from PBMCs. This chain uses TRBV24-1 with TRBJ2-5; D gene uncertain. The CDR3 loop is CATSAPAETQYF. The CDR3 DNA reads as TGTGCCACCAGTGCCCCAGCGGAGACCCAGTACTTC.